The entry below describes one T cell receptor beta chain. Methods used by the authors: Reference gene primer amplification gave nucleated cell count estimates. Measured with immunoSEQ multiplex PCR; TCRdb has only the in-frame clones, and not every one. V and J calls and clone size are as listed in that table; D and trimming were resolved from the DNA. The sample has about 230,000 clones; about nine tenths are singletons. This entry comes from a study of blood T cell repertoires in COVID-19. In the study overall: Acute-phase and convalescent COVID-19 samples originated in the United States, Italy and Spain. T cells, B-cell-depleted T cells, or PBMCs provided the cDNA or gDNA that served as material.

Recovery among Cohort 3 donors was established by two negative PCRs, clearance, or symptom resolution. Germline lookup yields CDR1 LGHNT and CDR2 FRNRAP. Trimming took 5 bases from V and 8 from J; bases not matched to a gene: 15. The CDR3 is 19 residues long. The chain employs TRBV12-5 and TRBJ2-1, with 16 bases aligning to TRBD2. Source material: PBMCs or T cells enriched from blood (not recorded which). The origin of this receptor is a man in his late teens or twenties who had recovered from COVID-19. Here the CDR3 DNA reads TGTGCTAGTGGTGTAGCCGGGACTAGCGGGGGGGCTTCACTTCATGAGCAGTTCTTC. Translating it yields CASGVAGTSGGASLHEQFF.